The entry below gives a single T cell receptor beta chain sequence along with its context. These data originate in a study of T cell responses to AZD1222 COVID-19 vaccine. Using immunoSEQ multiplex PCR, the repertoire was profiled, and TCRdb retains in-frame clones only, with some absent. The sample contains around 150,000 clones, about 92% of which appear only once. V was pared by 6 bases and J by 0 bases, with 12 bases between. This CDR3 spans 14 amino acids. Germline-derived CDR1 and CDR2 are MNHEY and SMNVEV (reference sequence). V usage is TRBV27 and J usage is TRBJ2-7, with unresolved D. The clonotype comes from an adult who received the AZD1222 COVID-19 vaccine. Sample: peripheral blood, taken 28 days after the second AZD1222 dose. The CDR3 DNA is TGTGCCAGCAGCCGGCAACCAGACTCCTACGAGCAGTACTTC. This encodes CASSRQPDSYEQYF.